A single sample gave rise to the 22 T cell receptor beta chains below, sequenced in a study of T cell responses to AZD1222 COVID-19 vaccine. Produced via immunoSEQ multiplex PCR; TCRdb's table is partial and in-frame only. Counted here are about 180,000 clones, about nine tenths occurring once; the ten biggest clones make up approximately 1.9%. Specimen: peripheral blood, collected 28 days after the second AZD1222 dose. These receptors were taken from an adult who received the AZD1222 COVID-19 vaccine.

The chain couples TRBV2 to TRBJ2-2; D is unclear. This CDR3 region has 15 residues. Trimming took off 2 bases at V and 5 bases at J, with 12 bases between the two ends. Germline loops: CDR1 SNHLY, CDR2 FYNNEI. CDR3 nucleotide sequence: TGTGCCAGCAGTGAAATGTCGGCACAAACCGGGGAGCTGTTTTTT. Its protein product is CASSEMSAQTGELFF.

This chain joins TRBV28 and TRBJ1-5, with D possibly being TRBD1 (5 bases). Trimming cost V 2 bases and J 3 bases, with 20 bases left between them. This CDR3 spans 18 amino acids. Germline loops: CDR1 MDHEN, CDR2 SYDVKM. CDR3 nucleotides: TGTGCCAGCAGTTTAGAGTGGGACCTGCGAGCGATCAATCAGCCCCAGCATTTT. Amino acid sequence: CASSLEWDLRAINQPQHF.

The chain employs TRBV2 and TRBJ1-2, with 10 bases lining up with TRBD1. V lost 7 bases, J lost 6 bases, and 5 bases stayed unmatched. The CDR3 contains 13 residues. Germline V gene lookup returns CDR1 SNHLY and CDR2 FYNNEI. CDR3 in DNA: TGTGCCAGCATAGTCGGGACAGGGGATGGCTACACCTTC. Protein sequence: CASIVGTGDGYTF.

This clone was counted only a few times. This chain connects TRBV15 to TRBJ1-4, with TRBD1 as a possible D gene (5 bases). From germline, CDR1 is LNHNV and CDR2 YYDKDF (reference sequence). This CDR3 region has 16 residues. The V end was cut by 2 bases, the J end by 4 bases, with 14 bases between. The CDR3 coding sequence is TGTGCCACCAGCAGACCCCCCGGACAACTTAATGAAAAACTGTTTTTT. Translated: CATSRPPGQLNEKLFF.

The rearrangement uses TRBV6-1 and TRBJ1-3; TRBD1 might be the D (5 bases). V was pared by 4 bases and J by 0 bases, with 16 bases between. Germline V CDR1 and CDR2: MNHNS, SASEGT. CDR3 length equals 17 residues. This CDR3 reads CASSGSGTDFSGNTIYF. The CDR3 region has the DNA TGTGCCAGCAGTGGGTCCGGGACCGACTTCTCTGGAAACACCATATATTTT.

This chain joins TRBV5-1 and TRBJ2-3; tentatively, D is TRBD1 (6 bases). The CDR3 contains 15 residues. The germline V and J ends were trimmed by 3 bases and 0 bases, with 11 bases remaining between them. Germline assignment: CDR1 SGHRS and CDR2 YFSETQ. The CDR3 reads CASSWTDPSTDTQYF. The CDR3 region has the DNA TGCGCCAGCAGCTGGACAGACCCCAGCACAGATACGCAGTATTTT. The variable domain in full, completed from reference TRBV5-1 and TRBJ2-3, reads KAGVTQTPRYLIKTRGQQVTLSCSPISGHRSVSWYQQTPGQGLQFLFEYFSETQRNKGNFPGRFSGRQFSNSRSEMNVSTLELGDSALYLCASSWTDPSTDTQYFGPGTRLTVL.

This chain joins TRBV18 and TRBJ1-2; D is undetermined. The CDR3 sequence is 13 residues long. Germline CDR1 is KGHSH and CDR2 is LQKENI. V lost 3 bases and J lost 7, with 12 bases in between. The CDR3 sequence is CASSPSDTAGYTF. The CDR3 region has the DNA TGTGCCAGCTCACCTTCCGACACCGCTGGCTACACCTTC.

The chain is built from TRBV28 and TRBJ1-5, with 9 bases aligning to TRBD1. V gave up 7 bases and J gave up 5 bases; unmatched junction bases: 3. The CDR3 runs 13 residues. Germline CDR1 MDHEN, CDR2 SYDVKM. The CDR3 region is CASTGTGYQPQHF. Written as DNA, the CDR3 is TGTGCCAGCACCGGGACAGGGTATCAGCCCCAGCATTTT. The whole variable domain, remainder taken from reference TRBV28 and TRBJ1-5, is DVKVTQSSRYLVKRTGEKVFLECVQDMDHENMFWYRQDPGLGLRLIYFSYDVKMKEKGDIPEGYSVSREKKERFSLILESASTNQTSMYLCASTGTGYQPQHFGDGTRLSIL.

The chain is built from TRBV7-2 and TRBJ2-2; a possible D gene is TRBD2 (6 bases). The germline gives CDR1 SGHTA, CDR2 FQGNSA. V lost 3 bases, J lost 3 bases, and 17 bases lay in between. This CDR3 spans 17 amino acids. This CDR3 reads CASSFGFGRGHTGELFF. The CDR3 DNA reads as TGTGCCAGCAGCTTCGGGTTTGGGCGGGGTCACACCGGGGAGCTGTTTTTT.

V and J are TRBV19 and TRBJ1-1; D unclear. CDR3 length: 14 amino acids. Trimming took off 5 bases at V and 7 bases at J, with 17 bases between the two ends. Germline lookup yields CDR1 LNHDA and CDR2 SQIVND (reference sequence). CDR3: CASSRGTQTGEAFF. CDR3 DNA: TGTGCCAGTAGTCGCGGTACCCAAACGGGTGAAGCTTTCTTT.

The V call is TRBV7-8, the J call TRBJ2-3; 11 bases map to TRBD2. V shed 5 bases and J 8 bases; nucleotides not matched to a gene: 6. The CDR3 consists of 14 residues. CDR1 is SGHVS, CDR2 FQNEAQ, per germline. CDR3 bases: TGTGCCAGCAGCGGACCGGGACTAGCGGTTACGCAGTATTTT. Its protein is CASSGPGLAVTQYF.

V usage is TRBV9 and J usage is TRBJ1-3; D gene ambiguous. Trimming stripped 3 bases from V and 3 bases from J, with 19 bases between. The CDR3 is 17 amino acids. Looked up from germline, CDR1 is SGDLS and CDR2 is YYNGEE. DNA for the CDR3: TGTGCCAGCAGCGCCGACCCTGGGAGTACGGTTGGAAACACCATATATTTT. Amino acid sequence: CASSADPGSTVGNTIYF. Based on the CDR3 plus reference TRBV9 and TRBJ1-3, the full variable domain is DSGVTQTPKHLITATGQRVTLRCSPRSGDLSVYWYQQSLDQGLQFLIQYYNGEERAKGNILERFSAQQFPDLHSELNLSSLELGDSALYFCASSADPGSTVGNTIYFGEGSWLTVV.

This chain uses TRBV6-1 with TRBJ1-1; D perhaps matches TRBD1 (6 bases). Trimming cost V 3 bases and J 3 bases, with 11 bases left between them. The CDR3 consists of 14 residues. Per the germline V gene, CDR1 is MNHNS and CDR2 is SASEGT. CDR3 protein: CASSDPTGYTEAFF. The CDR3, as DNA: TGTGCCAGCAGTGATCCGACAGGTTACACTGAAGCTTTCTTT.

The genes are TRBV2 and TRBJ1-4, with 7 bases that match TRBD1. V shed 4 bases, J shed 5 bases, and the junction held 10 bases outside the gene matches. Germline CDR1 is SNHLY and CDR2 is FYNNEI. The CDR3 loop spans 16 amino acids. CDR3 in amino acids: CASSGDEGAGNEKLFF. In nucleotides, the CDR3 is TGTGCCAGCAGTGGCGACGAGGGGGCAGGGAATGAAAAACTGTTTTTT.

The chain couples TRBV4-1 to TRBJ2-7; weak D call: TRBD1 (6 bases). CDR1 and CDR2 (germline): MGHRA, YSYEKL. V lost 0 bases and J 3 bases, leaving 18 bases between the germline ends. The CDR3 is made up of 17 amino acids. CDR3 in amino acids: CASSQERYGQRIYEQYF. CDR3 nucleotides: TGCGCCAGCAGCCAAGAGCGGTATGGACAGAGGATCTACGAGCAGTACTTC.

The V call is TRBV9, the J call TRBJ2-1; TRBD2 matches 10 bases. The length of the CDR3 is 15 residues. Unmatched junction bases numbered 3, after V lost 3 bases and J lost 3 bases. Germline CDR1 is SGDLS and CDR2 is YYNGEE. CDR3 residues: CASSATSGDYNEQFF. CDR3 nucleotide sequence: TGTGCCAGCAGCGCAACTAGCGGGGACTACAATGAGCAGTTCTTC.

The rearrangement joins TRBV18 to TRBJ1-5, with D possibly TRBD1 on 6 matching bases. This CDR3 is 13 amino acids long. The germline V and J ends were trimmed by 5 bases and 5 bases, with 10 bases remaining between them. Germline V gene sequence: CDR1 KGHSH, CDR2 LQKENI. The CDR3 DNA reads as TGTGCCAGCTCAGCCACAGGGTATCAGCCCCAGCATTTT. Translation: CASSATGYQPQHF. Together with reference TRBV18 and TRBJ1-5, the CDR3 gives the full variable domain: NAGVMQNPRHLVRRRGQEARLRCSPMKGHSHVYWYRQLPEEGLKFMVYLQKENIIDESGMPKERFSAEFPKEGPSILRIQQVVRGDSAAYFCASSATGYQPQHFGDGTRLSIL.

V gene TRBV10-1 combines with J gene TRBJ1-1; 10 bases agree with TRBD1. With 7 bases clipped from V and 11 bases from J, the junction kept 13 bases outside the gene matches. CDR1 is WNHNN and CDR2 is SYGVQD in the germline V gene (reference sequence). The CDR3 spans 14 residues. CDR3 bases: TGCGCCAGCACCTCGACAGGGGGCGCTTGGAAGGCTTTCTTT. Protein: CASTSTGGAWKAFF.

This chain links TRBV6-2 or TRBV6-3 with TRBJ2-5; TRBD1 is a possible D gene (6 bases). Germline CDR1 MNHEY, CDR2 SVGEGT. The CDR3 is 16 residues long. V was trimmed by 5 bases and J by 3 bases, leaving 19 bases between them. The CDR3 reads CASSKTWGLDKETQYF. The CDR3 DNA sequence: TGTGCCAGCAGTAAAACGTGGGGGCTAGACAAAGAGACCCAGTACTTC.

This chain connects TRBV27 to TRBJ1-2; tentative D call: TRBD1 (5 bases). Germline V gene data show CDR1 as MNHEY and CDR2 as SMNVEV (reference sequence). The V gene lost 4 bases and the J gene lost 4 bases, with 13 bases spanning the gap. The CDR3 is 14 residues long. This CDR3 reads CASSSPTEPYGYTF. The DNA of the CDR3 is TGTGCCAGCAGTTCTCCGACAGAGCCCTATGGCTACACCTTC.

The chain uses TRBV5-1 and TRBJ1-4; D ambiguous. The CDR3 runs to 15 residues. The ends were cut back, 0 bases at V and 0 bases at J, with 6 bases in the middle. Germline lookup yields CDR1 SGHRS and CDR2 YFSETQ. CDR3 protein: CASSLGSATNEKLFF. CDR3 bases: TGCGCCAGCAGCTTGGGGTCGGCAACTAATGAAAAACTGTTTTTT.

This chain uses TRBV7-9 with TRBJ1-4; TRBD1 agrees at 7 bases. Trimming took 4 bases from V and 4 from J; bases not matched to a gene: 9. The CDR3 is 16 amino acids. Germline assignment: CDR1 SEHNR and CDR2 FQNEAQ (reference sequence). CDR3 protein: CASSYKTGADNEKLFF. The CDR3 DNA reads TGTGCCAGCAGCTATAAAACAGGGGCCGATAATGAAAAACTGTTTTTT.